This T cell receptor beta chain was recovered during a study of blood T cell repertoires in COVID-19. This CDR3 is built from 15 residues. The germline gives CDR1 SGHRS, CDR2 YFSETQ. V gave up 2 bases and J gave up 0 bases; unmatched junction bases: 3. Sequenced by immunoSEQ multiplex PCR; TCRdb stores in-frame clones only, minus some. The sample holds 45,000 to 50,000 clones, 65% to 85% seen once. This TCR came from a man older than 75 in a cohort sampled during active COVID-19. The source material was peripheral blood. The V and J genes are TRBV5-1 and TRBJ2-3; TRBD2 agrees at 7 bases. DNA of the CDR3: TGCGCCAGCAGCTTCGGGGGGAGCAGCACAGATACGCAGTATTTT. Protein product: CASSFGGSSTDTQYF.